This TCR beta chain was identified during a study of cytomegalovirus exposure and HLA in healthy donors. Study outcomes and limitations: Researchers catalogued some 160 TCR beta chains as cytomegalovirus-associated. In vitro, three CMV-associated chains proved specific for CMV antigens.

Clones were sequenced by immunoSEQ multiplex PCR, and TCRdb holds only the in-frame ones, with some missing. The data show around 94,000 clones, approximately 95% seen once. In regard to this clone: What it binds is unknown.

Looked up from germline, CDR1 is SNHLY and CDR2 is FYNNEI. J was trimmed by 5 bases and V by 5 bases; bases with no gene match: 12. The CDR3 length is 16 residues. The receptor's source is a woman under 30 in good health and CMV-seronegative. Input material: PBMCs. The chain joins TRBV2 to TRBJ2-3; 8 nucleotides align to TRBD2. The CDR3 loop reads CASSTLTSGGGDTQYF. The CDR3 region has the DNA TGTGCCAGCAGTACTCTAACTAGCGGAGGAGGAGATACGCAGTATTTT.